This is a list of T cell receptor beta chains from one sample in a study of cytomegalovirus exposure and HLA in healthy donors. The assay was immunoSEQ multiplex PCR, and TCRdb's table has in-frame clones only and misses some. The table lists about 92,000 clones, roughly four fifths of them singletons. Material for sequencing was PBMCs. These receptors all stem from a woman in her late teens or twenties in good health and CMV-seropositive. CDR3s include the opening cysteine and the closing phenylalanine or tryptophan. The D gene is left open where the match is weak. Size tells how often a clone was seen (once, few, many) or the class of an expanded clone, and some rows leave it out.

J | V | length | D | size | DNA | CDR3
TRBJ1-5 | TRBV10-3 | 15 | NA | NA | TGTGCCACCGCCGATCCTGACAGCGGCAATCAGCCCCAGCATTTT | CATADPDSGNQPQHF
TRBJ2-3 | TRBV28 | 16 | NA | few | TGTGCCAGCAGCCTTGGCAGCAGGGTTAGAGTGGATACGCAGTATTTT | CASSLGSRVRVDTQYF
TRBJ2-7 | TRBV7-7 | 13 | TRBD1 | NA | TGTGCTAGCAGCCAGTTTGACAGGGACGAGCAGTACTTC | CASSQFDRDEQYF
TRBJ1-1 | TRBV18 | 16 | NA | NA | TGTGCCAGCTCACCCTCCCCAGGGGTAGCCAACACTGAAGCTTTCTTT | CASSPSPGVANTEAFF
TRBJ1-5 | TRBV6-1 | 11 | NA | NA | TGTGCCAGCAGTGATTATGAGCCCCAGCATTTT | CASSDYEPQHF
TRBJ2-3 | TRBV12-5 | 14 | NA | NA | TGTGCTAGTGGCACGGGACAACGCACAGATACGCAGTATTTT | CASGTGQRTDTQYF
TRBJ2-3 | TRBV29-1 | 13 | NA | NA | TGCAGCGTTGCGGGCAGGGCCCGGGATACGCAGTATTTT | CSVAGRARDTQYF
TRBJ2-3 | TRBV10-3 | 14 | NA | NA | TGTGCCATCAGTGGAGACAGGATCACAGATACGCAGTATTTT | CAISGDRITDTQYF
TRBJ2-6 | TRBV19 | 12 | NA | few | TGTGCCAGTAGGCGGGGGGCCAACGTCCTGACTTTC | CASRRGANVLTF
TRBJ2-7 | TRBV6-1 | 12 | NA | NA | TGTGCCAGCAATTCCCCCACCTACGAGCAGTACTTC | CASNSPTYEQYF
TRBJ1-2 | TRBV18 | 13 | NA | NA | TGTGCCAGCTCACCAAACAGGGAGTTAGGCTACACCTTC | CASSPNRELGYTF
TRBJ2-5 | TRBV5-6 | 12 | NA | NA | TGTGCTGAGGGGGGGCCGGGGGAGACCCAGTACTTC | CAEGGPGETQYF